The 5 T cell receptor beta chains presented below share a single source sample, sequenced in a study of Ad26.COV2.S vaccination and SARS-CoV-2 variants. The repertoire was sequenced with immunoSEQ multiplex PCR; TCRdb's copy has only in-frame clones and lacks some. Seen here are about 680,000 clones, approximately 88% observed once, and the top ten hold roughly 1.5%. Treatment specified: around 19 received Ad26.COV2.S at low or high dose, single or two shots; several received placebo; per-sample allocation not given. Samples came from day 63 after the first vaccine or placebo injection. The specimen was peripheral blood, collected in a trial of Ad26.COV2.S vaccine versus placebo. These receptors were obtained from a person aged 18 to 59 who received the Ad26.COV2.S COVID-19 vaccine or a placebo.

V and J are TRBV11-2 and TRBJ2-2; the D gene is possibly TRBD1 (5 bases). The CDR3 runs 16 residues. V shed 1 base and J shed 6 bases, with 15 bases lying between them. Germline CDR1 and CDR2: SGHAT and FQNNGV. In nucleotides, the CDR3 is TGTGCCAGCAGCTTAGTCGGACACGGACCGGCCGGGGAGCTGTTTTTT. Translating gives CASSLVGHGPAGELFF.

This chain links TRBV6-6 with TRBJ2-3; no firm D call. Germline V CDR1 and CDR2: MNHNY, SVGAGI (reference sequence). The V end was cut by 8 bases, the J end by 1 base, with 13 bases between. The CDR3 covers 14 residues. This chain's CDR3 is CASVLAPGTDTQYF. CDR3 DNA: TGTGCCAGCGTGTTAGCACCAGGCACAGATACGCAGTATTTT.

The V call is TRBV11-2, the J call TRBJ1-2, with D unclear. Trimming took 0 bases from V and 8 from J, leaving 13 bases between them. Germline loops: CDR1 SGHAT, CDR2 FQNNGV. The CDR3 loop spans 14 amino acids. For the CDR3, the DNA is TGTGCCAGCAGCTTAGATCTGTGGGGAGGAGGCTACACCTTC. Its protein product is CASSLDLWGGGYTF.

CDR3: CASSVAKVNEQFF. DNA of the CDR3: TGTGCCAGCAGCGTAGCGAAGGTAAATGAGCAGTTCTTC. V usage is TRBV9 and J usage is TRBJ2-1; the D is unclear. From germline, CDR1 is SGDLS and CDR2 YYNGEE. The length of the CDR3 is 13 residues. V lost 0 bases, J lost 7 bases, and 8 bases lay in between.

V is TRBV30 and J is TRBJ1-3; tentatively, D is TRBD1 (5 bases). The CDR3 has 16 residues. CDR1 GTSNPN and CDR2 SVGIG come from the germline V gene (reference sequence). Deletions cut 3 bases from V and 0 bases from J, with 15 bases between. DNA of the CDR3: TGTGCCTGGAGGGGGCTAAACTCCTTCTCTGGAAACACCATATATTTT. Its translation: CAWRGLNSFSGNTIYF.